Listed below are T cell receptor beta chains from one sample, sequenced in a study of blood T cell repertoires in COVID-19. The method was immunoSEQ multiplex PCR; TCRdb's version includes in-frame clones alone and lacks a portion of them. This sample has approximately 330,000 clones; nearly 90% occur once, and the top ten carry around 9%. Sample: PBMCs or T cells enriched from blood (not recorded which). These receptors all come from a woman between 25 and 40 years old who had recovered from COVID-19. Each CDR3 is given with its conserved first and last residue. The D gene is left open where the match is weak. Clone size, where shown, is once, few, many, or a class for clones that have expanded.

j_gene	d_gene	abundance	v_gene	CDR3nt	CDR3aa
TRBJ1-5	TRBD1	-	TRBV6-5	TGTGCCAGCCAGACAGGGCTTAGCAATCAGCCCCAGCATTTT	CASQTGLSNQPQHF
TRBJ1-2	-	-	TRBV7-2	TGTGCCAGCAGCTTAGCGCAGGGATATGGCTACACCTTC	CASSLAQGYGYTF
TRBJ2-7	TRBD2	-	TRBV7-2	TGTGCCAGCAGCTTAGTAGCGGGAGAGGCCTACGAGCAGTACTTC	CASSLVAGEAYEQYF
TRBJ2-5	-	-	TRBV7-7	TGTGCTAGCACCGGGGCGGGGTTTAAGACCCAGTACTTC	CASTGAGFKTQYF
TRBJ1-4	TRBD1	once	TRBV19	TGTGCCAGCAGACAGGGGGGGAATGAAAAACTGTTTTTT	CASRQGGNEKLFF
TRBJ2-5	-	-	TRBV4-1	TGCGCCAGCAGTTTAAGCTTAAGCCAAGAGACCCAGTACTTC	CASSLSLSQETQYF
TRBJ1-1	TRBD1	-	TRBV2	TGTGCCAGCAGTCGGGACAGGGGGAGAACTGAAGCTTTCTTT	CASSRDRGRTEAFF
TRBJ2-3	-	once	TRBV11-3	TGTGCCAGCAGCTTTGCCGCGGCAGATACGCAGTATTTT	CASSFAAADTQYF
TRBJ2-7	-	-	TRBV19	TGTGCCAGTAGTATTCAGACAGGAGCTGCCTACGAGCAGTACTTC	CASSIQTGAAYEQYF
TRBJ2-7	-	-	TRBV4-2	TGTGCCAGCAGCCAGACAGGACAGCAGCAGTACGAGCAGTACTTC	CASSQTGQQQYEQYF
TRBJ1-1	TRBD1	-	TRBV19	TGTGCCAGTAGCGCGGACAGGGCTTCCACTGAAGCTTTCTTT	CASSADRASTEAFF
TRBJ2-1	TRBD2	-	TRBV11-3	TGTGCCAGCAGCCTTACTGGGGGGGAGAACAATGAGCAGTTCTTC	CASSLTGGENNEQFF
TRBJ1-3	-	-	TRBV13	TGTGCCAGCAGTTCGACTCTAGCTGGAAACACCATATATTTT	CASSSTLAGNTIYF
TRBJ2-7	TRBD2	-	TRBV3-1/TRBV3-2	TGTGCCAGCAGCCACCGCCTTGGGGCGGGAGACGAGCAGTACTTC	CASSHRLGAGDEQYF
TRBJ1-1	TRBD1	-	TRBV19	TGTGCCAGTAGTATTCGGACAGGGCTCTACACTGAAGCTTTCTTT	CASSIRTGLYTEAFF
TRBJ1-2	TRBD1	-	TRBV29-1	TGCAGCGTTGCAGGGGGTTCGGCAGAGTCAAATCCATATGGCTACACCTTC	CSVAGGSAESNPYGYTF
TRBJ2-7	TRBD1	once	TRBV30	TGTGCCTGGAGCGGACAGGGAAGTGGTCGTGGGGCCTACGAGCAGTACTTC	CAWSGQGSGRGAYEQYF
TRBJ1-2	-	-	TRBV6-2/TRBV6-3	TGTGCCAGCAGTTACAACCCCGATCGGGGCTATGGCTACACCTTC	CASSYNPDRGYGYTF
TRBJ1-2	TRBD1	-	TRBV6-5	TGTGCCAGCAGAACCGGACAGGTCCGGAGTGGCTACACCTTC	CASRTGQVRSGYTF
TRBJ2-7	TRBD1	-	TRBV2	TGTGCCAGCAGACCAGCCCAGGGGGTCATTGAGTACTTC	CASRPAQGVIEYF
TRBJ1-1	-	-	TRBV11-3	TGTGCCAGCAGCTTAAGATCGGTCACGAACACTGAAGCTTTCTTT	CASSLRSVTNTEAFF
TRBJ2-7	-	few	TRBV18	TGTGCCAGCTCACCAGCGTTAGCCTACGAGCAGTACTTC	CASSPALAYEQYF
TRBJ2-5	-	once	TRBV30	TGTGCCTGGAGTTACAGGGTCCAAGAGACCCAGTACTTC	CAWSYRVQETQYF
TRBJ2-5	TRBD2	few	TRBV4-3	TGCGCCAGCAGCCAGGGACTAGAGGGGCAAGAGACCCAGTACTTC	CASSQGLEGQETQYF
TRBJ1-4	-	-	TRBV18	TGTGCCAGCTCGCCGCTCGGGGGGGGATCGACTAATGAAAAACTGTTTTTT	CASSPLGGGSTNEKLFF
TRBJ1-2	TRBD1	-	TRBV27	TGTGCCAGCAGTCCCCACAGGGGGGTCTACACCTTC	CASSPHRGVYTF
TRBJ1-1	-	-	TRBV19	TGTGCCAGTAGTTACTTTGACAGGTCCGAAGCTTTCTTT	CASSYFDRSEAFF
TRBJ2-6	-	once	TRBV3-1/TRBV3-2	TGTGCCAGCAGAACCGAAACTTCTCGGCGGCCTCCTGGGGCCAACGTCCTGACTTTC	CASRTETSRRPPGANVLTF
TRBJ2-7	TRBD1	-	TRBV4-3	TGCGCCAGCAGCCAAGATTTTTGGCAGGGGGCCTACGAGCAGTACTTC	CASSQDFWQGAYEQYF
TRBJ1-5	-	-	TRBV4-2	TGTGCCAGCAGCCAAAATATAGATCAGCCCCAGCATTTT	CASSQNIDQPQHF
TRBJ1-2	-	once	TRBV27	TGTGCCAGCAGTCTGAGGTCTAACTATGGCTACACCTTC	CASSLRSNYGYTF